Detailed here is one T cell receptor (beta chain). Its antigen is as yet unknown. Using immunoSEQ multiplex PCR, the repertoire was profiled, and TCRdb retains in-frame clones only, with some absent. Of fewer than 150,000 clones in the sample, about 93% were seen once. This entry belongs to a study of T cell responses to AZD1222 COVID-19 vaccine. V lost 5 bases, J lost 0 bases, and 3 bases stayed unmatched. CDR1 is MNHEY, CDR2 SVGEGT, per germline. This CDR3 is 15 amino acids long. Study findings and constraints: Elevations in Spike-specific TCR breadth and depth followed administration of two AZD1222 doses. Spike regions recognized by vaccine-associated CD4 TCRs spanned the protein, led by 160-218 and 743-854.

The material sequenced was peripheral blood, taken 28 days after the second AZD1222 dose. The receptor comes from an adult who received the AZD1222 COVID-19 vaccine. The chain carries TRBV6-2 or TRBV6-3 and TRBJ2-3; 9 bases fit TRBD2. The CDR3 protein is CASSRTSASTDTQYF. CDR3 sequence (DNA): TGTGCCAGCAGTAGGACTAGCGCCAGCACAGATACGCAGTATTTT.